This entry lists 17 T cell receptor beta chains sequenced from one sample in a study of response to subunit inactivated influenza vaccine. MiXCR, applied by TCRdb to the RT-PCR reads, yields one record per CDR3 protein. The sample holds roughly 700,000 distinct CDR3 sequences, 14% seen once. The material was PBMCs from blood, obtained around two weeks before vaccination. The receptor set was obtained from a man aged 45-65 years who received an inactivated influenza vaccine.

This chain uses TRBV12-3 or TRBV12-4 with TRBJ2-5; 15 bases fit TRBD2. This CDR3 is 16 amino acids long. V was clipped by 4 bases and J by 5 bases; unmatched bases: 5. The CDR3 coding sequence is TGTGCCAGCAGTTACCTCGGACTAGCGGGGGGGGAGACCCAGTACTTC. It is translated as CASSYLGLAGGETQYF.

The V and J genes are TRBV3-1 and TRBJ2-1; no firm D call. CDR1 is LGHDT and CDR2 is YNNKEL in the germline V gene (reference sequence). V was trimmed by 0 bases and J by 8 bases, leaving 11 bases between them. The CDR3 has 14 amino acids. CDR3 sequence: CASSQDIFSDEQFF. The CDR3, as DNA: TGTGCCAGCAGCCAAGATATTTTTAGTGATGAGCAGTTCTTC.

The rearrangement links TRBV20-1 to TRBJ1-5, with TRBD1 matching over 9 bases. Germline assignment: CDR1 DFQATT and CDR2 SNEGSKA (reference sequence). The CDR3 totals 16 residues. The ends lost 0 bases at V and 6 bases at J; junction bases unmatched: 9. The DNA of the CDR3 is TGCAGTGCTAGAGACCCGGGACAGGGCTCGAGTCAGCCCCAGCATTTT. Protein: CSARDPGQGSSQPQHF.

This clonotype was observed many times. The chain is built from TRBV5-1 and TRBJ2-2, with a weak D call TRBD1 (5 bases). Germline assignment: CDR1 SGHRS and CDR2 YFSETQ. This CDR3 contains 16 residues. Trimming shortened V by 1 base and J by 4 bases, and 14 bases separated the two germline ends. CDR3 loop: CASSLIRALGTGELFF. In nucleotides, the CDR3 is TGCGCCAGCAGCTTGATCAGGGCCCTTGGCACCGGGGAGCTGTTTTTT.

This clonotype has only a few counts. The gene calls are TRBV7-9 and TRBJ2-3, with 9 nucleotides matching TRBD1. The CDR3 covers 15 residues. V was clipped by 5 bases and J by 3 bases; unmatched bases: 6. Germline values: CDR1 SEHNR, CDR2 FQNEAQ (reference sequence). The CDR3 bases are TGTGCCAGCAGCCGTACAGGGGGCGAAACAGATACGCAGTATTTT. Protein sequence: CASSRTGGETDTQYF. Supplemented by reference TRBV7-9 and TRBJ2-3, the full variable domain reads DTGVSQNPRHKITKRGQNVTFRCDPISEHNRLYWYRQTLGQGPEFLTYFQNEAQLEKSRLLSDRFSAERPKGSFSTLEIQRTEQGDSAMYLCASSRTGGETDTQYFGPGTRLTVL.

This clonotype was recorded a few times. CDR3 amino acids: CASSLGYWGYEQYF. The CDR3 DNA reads as TGTGCCAGCAGCTTGGGGTACTGGGGCTACGAGCAGTACTTC. The chain is built from TRBV5-6 and TRBJ2-7; D is ambiguous. The CDR3 sequence is 14 residues long. V lost 0 bases, J lost 3 bases, and 10 bases lay in between. Germline V gives CDR1 SGHDT, CDR2 YYEEEE.

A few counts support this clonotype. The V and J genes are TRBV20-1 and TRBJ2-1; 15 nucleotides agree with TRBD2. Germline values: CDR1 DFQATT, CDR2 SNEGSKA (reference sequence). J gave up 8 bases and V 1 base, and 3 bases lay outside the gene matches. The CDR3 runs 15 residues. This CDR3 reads CSARGTSGGAHEQFF. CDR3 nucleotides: TGCAGTGCTAGAGGGACTAGCGGGGGGGCGCATGAGCAGTTCTTC.

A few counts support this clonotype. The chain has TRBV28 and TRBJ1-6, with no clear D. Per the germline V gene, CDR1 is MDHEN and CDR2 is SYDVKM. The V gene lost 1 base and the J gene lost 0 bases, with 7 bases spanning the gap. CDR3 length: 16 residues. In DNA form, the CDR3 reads TGTGCCAGCAGTTTATCCGCGAGCTCCTATAATTCACCCCTCCACTTT. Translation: CASSLSASSYNSPLHF.

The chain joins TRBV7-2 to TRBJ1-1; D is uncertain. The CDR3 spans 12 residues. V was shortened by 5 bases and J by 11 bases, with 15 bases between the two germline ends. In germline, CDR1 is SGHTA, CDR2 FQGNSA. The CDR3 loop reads CASSLDRVNAFF. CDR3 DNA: TGTGCCAGCAGCCTGGACCGCGTGAATGCTTTCTTT.

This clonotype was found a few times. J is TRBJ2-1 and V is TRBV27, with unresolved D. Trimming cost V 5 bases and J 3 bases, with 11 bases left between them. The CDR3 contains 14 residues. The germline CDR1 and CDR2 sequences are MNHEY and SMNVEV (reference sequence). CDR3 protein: CASSPGTIYNEQFF. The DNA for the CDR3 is TGTGCCAGCAGTCCAGGCACGATCTACAATGAGCAGTTCTTC.

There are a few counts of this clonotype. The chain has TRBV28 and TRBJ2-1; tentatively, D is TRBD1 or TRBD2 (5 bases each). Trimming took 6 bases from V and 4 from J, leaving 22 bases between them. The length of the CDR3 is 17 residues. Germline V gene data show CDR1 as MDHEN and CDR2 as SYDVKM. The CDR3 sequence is CASSTRWGRGLYNEQFF. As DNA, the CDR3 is TGTGCCAGCAGCACCCGTTGGGGACGAGGATTATACAATGAGCAGTTCTTC.

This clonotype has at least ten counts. DNA for the CDR3: TGTGCCAGCAGTGAAACGAGGACAGGTTTAGCCAGGGGTGAAAAACTGTTTTTT. Amino acids: CASSETRTGLARGEKLFF. This sequence joins TRBV25-1 and TRBJ1-4; 7 nucleotides match TRBD1. CDR1 MGHDK and CDR2 SYGVNS come from the germline V gene. J gave up 7 bases and V 2 bases, and 16 bases lay outside the gene matches. The CDR3 loop spans 18 amino acids. The complete variable domain, with remaining parts taken from reference TRBV25-1 and TRBJ1-4, reads EADIYQTPRYLVIGTGKKITLECSQTMGHDKMYWYQQDPGMELHLIHYSYGVNSTEKGDLSSESTVSRIRTEHFPLTLESARPSHTSQYLCASSETRTGLARGEKLFFGSGTQLSVL.

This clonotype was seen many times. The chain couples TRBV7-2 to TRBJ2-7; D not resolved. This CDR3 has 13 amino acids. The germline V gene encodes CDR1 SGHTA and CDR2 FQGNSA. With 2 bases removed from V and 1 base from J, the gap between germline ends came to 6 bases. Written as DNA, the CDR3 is TGTGCCAGCAGCTTATGGGGTTCCTACGAGCAGTACTTC. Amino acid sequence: CASSLWGSYEQYF. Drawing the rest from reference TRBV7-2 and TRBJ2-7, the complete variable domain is GAGVSQSPSNKVTEKGKDVELRCDPISGHTALYWYRQSLGQGLEFLIYFQGNSAPDKSGLPSDRFSAERTGGSVSTLTIQRTQQEDSAVYLCASSLWGSYEQYFGPGTRLTVT.

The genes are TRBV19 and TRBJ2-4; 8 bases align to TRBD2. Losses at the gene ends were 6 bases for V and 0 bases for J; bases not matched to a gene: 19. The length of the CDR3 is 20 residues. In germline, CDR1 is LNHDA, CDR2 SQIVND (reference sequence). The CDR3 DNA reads TGTGCCAGTAGCCTCACCCTTAGCGGGACTGTTCTACTAGCCAAAAACATTCAGTACTTC. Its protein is CASSLTLSGTVLLAKNIQYF. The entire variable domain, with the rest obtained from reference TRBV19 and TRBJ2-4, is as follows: DGGITQSPKYLFRKEGQNVTLSCEQNLNHDAMYWYRQDPGQGLRLIYYSQIVNDFQKGDIAEGYSVSREKKESFPLTVTSAQKNPTAFYLCASSLTLSGTVLLAKNIQYFGAGTRLSVL.

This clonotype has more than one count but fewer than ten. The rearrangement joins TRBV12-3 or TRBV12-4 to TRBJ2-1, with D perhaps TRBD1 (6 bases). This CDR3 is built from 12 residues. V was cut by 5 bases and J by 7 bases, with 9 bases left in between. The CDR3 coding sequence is TGTGCCAGCAGTAGGGGGTCTAATGAGCAGTTCTTC. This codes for CASSRGSNEQFF.

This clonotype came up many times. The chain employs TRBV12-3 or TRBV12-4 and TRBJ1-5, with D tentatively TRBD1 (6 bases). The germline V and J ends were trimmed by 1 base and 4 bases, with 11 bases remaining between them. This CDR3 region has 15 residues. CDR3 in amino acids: CASSLGLGGNQPQHF. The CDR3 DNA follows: TGTGCCAGCAGTTTAGGTCTAGGGGGGAATCAGCCCCAGCATTTT.

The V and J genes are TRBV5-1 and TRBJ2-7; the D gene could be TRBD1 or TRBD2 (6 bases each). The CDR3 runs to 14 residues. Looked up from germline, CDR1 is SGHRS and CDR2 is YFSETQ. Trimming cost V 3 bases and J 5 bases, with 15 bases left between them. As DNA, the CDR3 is TGCGCCAGCAGCTCGGGCGGGACAAATGACGAGCAGTACTTC. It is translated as CASSSGGTNDEQYF.